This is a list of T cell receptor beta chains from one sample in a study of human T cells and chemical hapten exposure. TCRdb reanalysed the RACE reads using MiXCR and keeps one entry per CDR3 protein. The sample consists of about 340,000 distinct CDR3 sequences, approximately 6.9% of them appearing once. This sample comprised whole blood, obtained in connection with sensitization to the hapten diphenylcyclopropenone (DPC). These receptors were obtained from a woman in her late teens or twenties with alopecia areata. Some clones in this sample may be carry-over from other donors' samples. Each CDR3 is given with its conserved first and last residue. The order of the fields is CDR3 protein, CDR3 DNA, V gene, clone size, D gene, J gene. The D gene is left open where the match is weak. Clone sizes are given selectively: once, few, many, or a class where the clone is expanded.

CDR3aa: CASSQERTSGEETQYF
CDR3nt: TGTGCCAGCAGCCAAGAGCGGACTAGCGGGGAAGAGACCCAGTACTTC
v_gene: TRBV3-1
abundance: few
d_gene: TRBD2
j_gene: TRBJ2-5

CDR3aa: CARTTPLKVAFF
CDR3nt: TGTGCCAGGACCACACCACTGAAGGTAGCTTTCTTT
v_gene: TRBV2
abundance: few
d_gene: .
j_gene: TRBJ1-1

CDR3aa: CASSQDLPNEQFF
CDR3nt: TGTGCCAGCAGCCAAGATCTCCCCAATGAGCAGTTCTTC
v_gene: TRBV4-2
abundance: .
d_gene: .
j_gene: TRBJ2-1

CDR3aa: CASSPTGYTEAFF
CDR3nt: TGTGCCAGCAGCCCGACAGGGTACACTGAAGCTTTCTTT
v_gene: TRBV7-8
abundance: many
d_gene: TRBD1
j_gene: TRBJ1-1

CDR3aa: CRGQTSTDTQYF
CDR3nt: TGTCGGGGCCAAACTAGCACAGATACGCAGTATTTT
v_gene: TRBV21-1
abundance: few
d_gene: .
j_gene: TRBJ2-3

CDR3aa: CAISTQGSGSNQPQHF
CDR3nt: TGTGCCATCTCAACGCAGGGGTCGGGGAGCAATCAGCCCCAGCATTTT
v_gene: TRBV10-3
abundance: .
d_gene: .
j_gene: TRBJ1-5

CDR3aa: CASSEEGYSYEQYF
CDR3nt: TGTGCCAGCAGTGAAGAGGGTTACTCCTACGAGCAGTACTTC
v_gene: TRBV2
abundance: .
d_gene: .
j_gene: TRBJ2-7

CDR3aa: CASRFNSGAPILQFF
CDR3nt: TGTGCCAGCCGCTTCAACTCCGGGGCCCCTATATTGCAGTTCTTC
v_gene: TRBV27
abundance: many
d_gene: .
j_gene: TRBJ2-1

CDR3aa: CASRQGTLYGYTF
CDR3nt: TGTGCCAGCAGACAGGGGACCCTCTATGGCTACACCTTC
v_gene: TRBV28
abundance: many
d_gene: TRBD1
j_gene: TRBJ1-2

CDR3aa: CASSPTTGTYEQYF
CDR3nt: TGTGCCAGCAGCCCCACGACTGGAACCTACGAGCAGTACTTC
v_gene: TRBV3-1
abundance: .
d_gene: .
j_gene: TRBJ2-7

CDR3aa: CASSSVLVRDSQSYEQYF
CDR3nt: TGTGCCAGCAGCTCGGTTCTAGTCCGGGACAGTCAGTCCTACGAGCAGTACTTC
v_gene: TRBV5-6
abundance: many
d_gene: TRBD1
j_gene: TRBJ2-7

CDR3aa: CASRGQPTNEKLFF
CDR3nt: TGTGCCAGCAGGGGACAGCCAACTAATGAAAAACTGTTTTTT
v_gene: TRBV2
abundance: .
d_gene: TRBD1
j_gene: TRBJ1-4

CDR3aa: CASSTRGILTNTQYF
CDR3nt: TGTGCCAGCAGTACTCGGGGCATCTTAACTAATACGCAGTATTTT
v_gene: TRBV12-3/TRBV12-4
abundance: few
d_gene: .
j_gene: TRBJ2-3

CDR3aa: CASSFLSGIPDGELFF
CDR3nt: TGTGCCAGCAGTTTCCTTTCCGGGATCCCGGACGGGGAGCTGTTTTTT
v_gene: TRBV27
abundance: .
d_gene: .
j_gene: TRBJ2-2

CDR3aa: CASSPTTGLGNTEAFF
CDR3nt: TGTGCCAGCAGTCCCACGACAGGGCTGGGAAACACTGAAGCTTTCTTT
v_gene: TRBV6-2/TRBV6-3
abundance: few
d_gene: TRBD1
j_gene: TRBJ1-1

CDR3aa: CASRGQGLETQYF
CDR3nt: TGCGCCAGCAGGGGACAGGGCCTTGAGACCCAGTACTTC
v_gene: TRBV5-1
abundance: few
d_gene: TRBD1
j_gene: TRBJ2-5

CDR3aa: CSVEDSTSSSYEQYF
CDR3nt: TGCAGCGTTGAAGACAGTACGAGCTCATCCTACGAGCAGTACTTC
v_gene: TRBV29-1
abundance: many
d_gene: .
j_gene: TRBJ2-7

CDR3aa: CASSEEHLGSSYNEQFF
CDR3nt: TGTGCCAGCAGTGAGGAACATCTTGGGAGCTCCTACAATGAGCAGTTCTTC
v_gene: TRBV2
abundance: .
d_gene: .
j_gene: TRBJ2-1

CDR3aa: CAIARVAEVKDTQYF
CDR3nt: TGTGCCATCGCACGGGTAGCGGAGGTTAAAGATACGCAGTATTTT
v_gene: TRBV6-5
abundance: many
d_gene: .
j_gene: TRBJ2-3

CDR3aa: CASSSGQGLIGANVLTF
CDR3nt: TGCGCCAGCAGCTCCGGACAGGGTCTGATTGGGGCCAACGTCCTGACTTTC
v_gene: TRBV5-1
abundance: few
d_gene: TRBD1
j_gene: TRBJ2-6

CDR3aa: CASSPYPTGNYGYTF
CDR3nt: TGTGCCAGCAGCCCCTACCCGACAGGGAACTATGGCTACACCTTC
v_gene: TRBV21-1
abundance: few
d_gene: .
j_gene: TRBJ1-2

CDR3aa: CASSRHGTGGIDTEAFF
CDR3nt: TGTGCCAGCAGCCGCCACGGGACAGGGGGCATCGACACTGAAGCTTTCTTT
v_gene: TRBV7-3
abundance: .
d_gene: TRBD1
j_gene: TRBJ1-1

CDR3aa: CASSQEVLNGTPSGNTIYF
CDR3nt: TGTGCCAGCAGCCAAGAGGTTTTAAACGGGACACCTTCTGGAAACACCATATATTTT
v_gene: TRBV3-1
abundance: .
d_gene: .
j_gene: TRBJ1-3

CDR3aa: CASTDHYNEQFF
CDR3nt: TGTGCCAGCACCGACCATTACAATGAGCAGTTCTTC
v_gene: TRBV6-2/TRBV6-3
abundance: few
d_gene: .
j_gene: TRBJ2-1

CDR3aa: CASSLSGGLYNEQFF
CDR3nt: TGTGCCAGCAGCCTGAGCGGGGGGCTTTACAATGAGCAGTTCTTC
v_gene: TRBV7-8
abundance: many
d_gene: TRBD2
j_gene: TRBJ2-1

CDR3aa: CAISESGQLEAFF
CDR3nt: TGTGCCATCAGTGAGTCCGGACAGCTTGAAGCTTTCTTT
v_gene: TRBV10-3
abundance: .
d_gene: .
j_gene: TRBJ1-1

CDR3aa: CASSQVGGVHGYTF
CDR3nt: TGCGCCAGCAGCCAAGTAGGGGGAGTGCATGGCTACACCTTC
v_gene: TRBV4-1
abundance: .
d_gene: .
j_gene: TRBJ1-2

CDR3aa: CASSQVPGAVYGYTF
CDR3nt: TGTGCCAGCAGCCAAGTTCCAGGGGCGGTCTATGGCTACACCTTC
v_gene: TRBV3-1
abundance: many
d_gene: .
j_gene: TRBJ1-2

CDR3aa: CASSDSGTDTQYF
CDR3nt: TGTGCCAGCAGTGACTCGGGCACAGATACGCAGTATTTT
v_gene: TRBV2
abundance: many
d_gene: .
j_gene: TRBJ2-3

CDR3aa: CASSRGLAEQFF
CDR3nt: TGTGCCAGCAGCAGGGGACTAGCGGAGCAGTTCTTC
v_gene: TRBV5-6
abundance: .
d_gene: TRBD2
j_gene: TRBJ2-1

CDR3aa: CASSYATGGLGTEAFF
CDR3nt: TGTGCCAGCAGTTACGCGACAGGCGGGTTAGGTACTGAAGCTTTCTTT
v_gene: TRBV6-5
abundance: .
d_gene: .
j_gene: TRBJ1-1

CDR3aa: CASSWTGRTDTQYF
CDR3nt: TGTGCCAGCAGTTGGACAGGTCGCACAGATACGCAGTATTTT
v_gene: TRBV28
abundance: .
d_gene: TRBD1
j_gene: TRBJ2-3

CDR3aa: CASSFTGVTEAFF
CDR3nt: TGTGCCAGCAGCTTCACAGGGGTCACTGAAGCTTTCTTT
v_gene: TRBV7-2
abundance: .
d_gene: TRBD1
j_gene: TRBJ1-1

CDR3aa: CASSPPLMVGIEAFF
CDR3nt: TGTGCCAGCTCACCACCCCTGATGGTAGGAATTGAAGCTTTCTTT
v_gene: TRBV18
abundance: many
d_gene: .
j_gene: TRBJ1-1

CDR3aa: CAISEPFESTQYF
CDR3nt: TGTGCCATCAGTGAGCCCTTCGAGAGTACGCAGTATTTT
v_gene: TRBV10-3
abundance: few
d_gene: .
j_gene: TRBJ2-3

CDR3aa: CATRGTGNTGELFF
CDR3nt: TGTGCCACCCGGGGGACGGGGAACACCGGGGAGCTGTTTTTT
v_gene: TRBV10-3
abundance: many
d_gene: .
j_gene: TRBJ2-2

CDR3aa: CASSDKNRGVYEQYF
CDR3nt: TGTGCCAGCAGTGATAAAAACAGGGGAGTCTACGAGCAGTACTTC
v_gene: TRBV2
abundance: few
d_gene: TRBD1
j_gene: TRBJ2-7

CDR3aa: CSASSGTSGDEQFF
CDR3nt: TGCAGTGCTAGTTCGGGGACTAGCGGGGATGAGCAGTTCTTC
v_gene: TRBV20-1
abundance: few
d_gene: TRBD2
j_gene: TRBJ2-1

CDR3aa: CASSPWTGDNEQFF
CDR3nt: TGTGCCAGCAGCCCCTGGACAGGCGACAATGAGCAGTTCTTC
v_gene: TRBV7-2
abundance: few
d_gene: TRBD1
j_gene: TRBJ2-1

CDR3aa: CASSYWTGNTEAFF
CDR3nt: TGTGCCAGCAGTTACTGGACAGGGAACACTGAAGCTTTCTTT
v_gene: TRBV6-5
abundance: many
d_gene: TRBD1
j_gene: TRBJ1-1

CDR3aa: CASSLVGGAYNEQFF
CDR3nt: TGCGCCAGCAGCTTGGTTGGCGGGGCTTACAATGAGCAGTTCTTC
v_gene: TRBV5-1
abundance: .
d_gene: .
j_gene: TRBJ2-1

CDR3aa: CASSQVSGYQETQYF
CDR3nt: TGTGCCAGCAGCCAAGTTTCGGGGTACCAAGAGACCCAGTACTTC
v_gene: TRBV4-2
abundance: few
d_gene: .
j_gene: TRBJ2-5

CDR3aa: CVSSSPLTNQPQHF
CDR3nt: TGTGTCAGCAGTTCTCCCTTAACCAATCAGCCCCAGCATTTT
v_gene: TRBV28
abundance: .
d_gene: .
j_gene: TRBJ1-5

CDR3aa: CASSTDGLNTEAFF
CDR3nt: TGTGCCAGCAGCACGGACGGCCTGAACACTGAAGCTTTCTTT
v_gene: TRBV7-9
abundance: .
d_gene: .
j_gene: TRBJ1-1

CDR3aa: CASTGGSVTDTQYF
CDR3nt: TGTGCCAGCACTGGGGGCTCGGTCACAGATACGCAGTATTTT
v_gene: TRBV5-4
abundance: many
d_gene: .
j_gene: TRBJ2-3

CDR3aa: CASSYGRGFTGELFF
CDR3nt: TGTGCCAGCAGTTACGGGCGGGGATTTACCGGGGAGCTGTTTTTT
v_gene: TRBV6-2/TRBV6-3
abundance: many
d_gene: .
j_gene: TRBJ2-2

CDR3aa: CASSYGSTGTGELFF
CDR3nt: TGTGCCAGCAGTTACGGGTCGACAGGGACCGGGGAGCTGTTTTTT
v_gene: TRBV6-5
abundance: few
d_gene: TRBD1
j_gene: TRBJ2-2

CDR3aa: CASPRLAGDAYYEQYF
CDR3nt: TGTGCCAGTCCCAGACTAGCGGGGGACGCGTACTACGAGCAGTACTTC
v_gene: TRBV25-1
abundance: few
d_gene: TRBD2
j_gene: TRBJ2-7

CDR3aa: CASRSTVNTEAFF
CDR3nt: TGTGCCAGCAGGTCCACTGTGAACACTGAAGCTTTCTTT
v_gene: TRBV7-9
abundance: .
d_gene: .
j_gene: TRBJ1-1

CDR3aa: CASSLTGDEAFF
CDR3nt: TGTGCCAGCAGCCTGACAGGGGATGAAGCTTTCTTT
v_gene: TRBV7-3
abundance: .
d_gene: TRBD1
j_gene: TRBJ1-1

CDR3aa: CASNRGADEKLFF
CDR3nt: TGCGCCAGCAACAGGGGGGCTGATGAAAAACTGTTTTTT
v_gene: TRBV4-1
abundance: .
d_gene: TRBD1
j_gene: TRBJ1-4

CDR3aa: CASSLDSGQLEQYF
CDR3nt: TGTGCCAGCAGCTTAGATTCGGGACAGCTCGAGCAGTACTTC
v_gene: TRBV7-9
abundance: few
d_gene: TRBD1
j_gene: TRBJ2-7

CDR3aa: CASSLTVNPYNEQFF
CDR3nt: TGTGCCAGCAGTTTAACGGTCAATCCCTACAATGAGCAGTTCTTC
v_gene: TRBV12-3/TRBV12-4
abundance: .
d_gene: .
j_gene: TRBJ2-1

CDR3aa: CASSQGWDSLYTDTQYF
CDR3nt: TGTGCCAGCAGCCAAGGTTGGGATAGCCTCTACACAGATACGCAGTATTTT
v_gene: TRBV3-1
abundance: few
d_gene: .
j_gene: TRBJ2-3

CDR3aa: CASSLVARGTEAFF
CDR3nt: TGTGCCAGCAGCTTAGTAGCAAGGGGCACTGAAGCTTTCTTT
v_gene: TRBV7-9
abundance: .
d_gene: .
j_gene: TRBJ1-1

CDR3aa: CASSYSRTAGNTIYF
CDR3nt: TGTGCCAGCAGTTACTCCCGGACGGCTGGAAACACCATATATTTT
v_gene: TRBV6-2/TRBV6-3
abundance: .
d_gene: .
j_gene: TRBJ1-3

CDR3aa: CASSGTSGGTYEQYF
CDR3nt: TGTGCCAGCTCAGGGACTAGCGGGGGGACCTACGAGCAGTACTTC
v_gene: TRBV18
abundance: many
d_gene: TRBD2
j_gene: TRBJ2-7